Shown below are 15 T cell receptor beta chains from a single sample sequenced in a study of CXCR3 chemokines and chemotherapy response in bladder cancer. TCRdb recomputed calls from the PCR reads with MiXCR, one row per CDR3 protein. This sample has some 280 distinct CDR3 sequences; roughly 13% occur once, and the top ten carry more than 35%. The sample here was taken from a patient whose treatment included neoadjuvant chemotherapy. The receptors were sampled from a human donor with bladder cancer that did not respond to neoadjuvant chemotherapy.

This clonotype occurred many times. This chain connects TRBV6-5 to TRBJ2-1; a possible D gene is TRBD2 (6 bases). The CDR3 consists of 13 residues. Trimming shortened V by 0 bases and J by 8 bases, and 8 bases separated the two germline ends. CDR1 and CDR2 from the germline V gene are MNHEY and SVGAGI. CDR3 loop: CASSYSGSDEQFF. The CDR3 DNA reads as TGTGCCAGCAGTTACTCCGGGAGCGATGAGCAGTTCTTC.

By share, this clonotype ranks as hyperexpanded. The chain has TRBV6-1 and TRBJ2-3; possibly TRBD1 for D (5 bases). Germline assignment: CDR1 MNHNS and CDR2 SASEGT. The V end was cut by 6 bases, the J end by 0 bases, with 10 bases between. This CDR3 spans 14 amino acids. This CDR3 reads CASRVDTSTDTQYF. The CDR3 DNA sequence: TGTGCCAGCAGGGTGGACACCAGCACAGATACGCAGTATTTT.

Of note for this clonotype: This probably arose from a read error, given a far larger clone one base away. The rearrangement links TRBV6-8 to TRBJ1-2; D may be TRBD1 (5 bases). The CDR3 totals 13 residues. CDR1 MNHGY and CDR2 SAAAGT come from the germline V gene. The ends were cut back, 10 bases at V and 6 bases at J, with 18 bases in the middle. The DNA of the CDR3 is TGTGCCACCGGCACGGGGCTCAGTCATGGCTACACCTTC. Amino acids: CATGTGLSHGYTF.

This clonotype is labeled as large. The chain employs TRBV11-2 and TRBJ1-5; D is undetermined. The CDR3 spans 15 residues. The V end lost 1 base, the J end lost 3 bases, and 10 bases lay between the germline ends. Germline loops: CDR1 SGHAT, CDR2 FQNNGV. The CDR3, as DNA: TGTGCCAGCAGCTTAGTCCCGGGGATCAATCAGCCCCAGCATTTT. This encodes CASSLVPGINQPQHF.

By share of the sample, this clonotype is large. J is TRBJ2-3 and V is TRBV19; D is uncertain. Germline V gives CDR1 LNHDA, CDR2 SQIVND (reference sequence). The V and J ends lost 0 bases and 2 bases respectively, with 9 bases between them. This CDR3 is 15 amino acids long. The CDR3: CASSIDHDDTDTQYF. DNA of the CDR3: TGTGCCAGTAGTATAGACCATGACGACACAGATACGCAGTATTTT.

The J gene is TRBJ2-1, the V gene TRBV2, with 9 bases identical to TRBD1. Germline CDR1 reads SNHLY; CDR2 reads FYNNEI. Trimming took 3 bases from V and 8 from J; bases not matched to a gene: 5. This CDR3 region has 14 residues. The CDR3 here is CASSEGTGFYEQFF. In DNA form, the CDR3 reads TGTGCCAGCAGTGAGGGGACAGGGTTCTATGAGCAGTTCTTC.

In this sample, this clonotype is large (0.1 to 1%). The rearrangement links TRBV6-2 or TRBV6-3 to TRBJ2-4, with D possibly matching TRBD2 (5 bases). Germline V gene data show CDR1 as MNHEY and CDR2 as SVGEGT. The CDR3 spans 14 residues. V lost 6 bases to trimming and J lost 1 base, with 10 bases between them. Here the CDR3 reads CASSLDSAKNIQYF. CDR3 bases: TGTGCCAGCAGCCTGGACTCTGCCAAAAACATTCAGTACTTC.

The rearrangement links TRBV4-3 to TRBJ2-7; the D gene is possibly TRBD1 (7 bases). This CDR3 contains 15 residues. V was shortened by 0 bases and J by 3 bases, with 12 bases between the two germline ends. In germline, CDR1 is LGHNA, CDR2 YSLEER. The CDR3 protein is CASSQDGGTDYEQYF. The CDR3 region has the DNA TGCGCCAGCAGCCAAGATGGGGGGACAGACTACGAGCAGTACTTC.

This clonotype was observed many times. The genes are TRBV20-1 and TRBJ2-1; tentatively, D is TRBD1 or TRBD2 (6 bases each). The CDR3 is made up of 15 amino acids. Germline V lookup: CDR1 DFQATT, CDR2 SNEGSKA (reference sequence). Trimming took off 7 bases at V and 6 bases at J, with 22 bases between the two ends. CDR3 sequence: CSVKRSGAGSNEQFF. The CDR3 bases are TGCAGTGTTAAACGGTCGGGGGCGGGAAGCAATGAGCAGTTCTTC.

In its sample, this clonotype is large. This rearrangement joins TRBV27 to TRBJ2-7; a possible D gene is TRBD1 (5 bases). Trimming shortened V by 0 bases and J by 6 bases, and 9 bases separated the two germline ends. CDR1 and CDR2 (germline): MNHEY, SMNVEV (reference sequence). The CDR3 runs to 13 residues. CDR3 amino acids: CASSLSIRVEQYF. CDR3 nucleotides: TGTGCCAGCAGTTTATCGATCAGGGTCGAGCAGTACTTC.

In its sample, this clonotype is hyperexpanded (1% or more). The chain employs TRBV6-1 and TRBJ2-3, with D tentatively TRBD1 or TRBD2 (5 bases each). The CDR3 covers 13 residues. Trimming stripped 5 bases from V and 3 bases from J, with 9 bases between. In germline, CDR1 is MNHNS, CDR2 SASEGT. CDR3 nucleotides: TGTGCCAGCAGTTCTTGGGGGACAGATACGCAGTATTTT. This sequence encodes CASSSWGTDTQYF.

V is TRBV7-2 and J is TRBJ2-7; 10 bases match TRBD1. The J segment lost 7 bases and the V segment lost 8 bases, leaving 8 bases of the junction unmatched. Germline CDR1 and CDR2: SGHTA and FQGNSA. CDR3 size: 13 residues. CDR3 amino acids: CASGRQGAGEQYF. CDR3 nucleotides: TGTGCCAGCGGCAGACAGGGGGCGGGGGAGCAGTACTTC.

This chain joins TRBV10-1 and TRBJ1-6; D is ambiguous. Trimming pared 8 bases from V and 9 bases from J, leaving 11 bases between. The CDR3 has 12 amino acids. Germline values: CDR1 WNHNN, CDR2 SYGVQD (reference sequence). In DNA, the CDR3 is TGCGCCAGCTCCGGGGATGGTTCACCCCTCCACTTT. Translated, it gives CASSGDGSPLHF.

In its sample, this clonotype was seen many times. The chain combines TRBV12-3 or TRBV12-4 with TRBJ2-7; TRBD1 matches 7 bases. The CDR3 length is 13 residues. The ends lost 2 bases at V and 6 bases at J; junction bases unmatched: 4. The CDR3 sequence: CASSLRTGVEQYF. DNA for the CDR3: TGTGCCAGCAGTTTACGTACAGGGGTCGAGCAGTACTTC.

This clonotype is medium-sized (0.01 to 0.1%) by share. V and J are TRBV30 and TRBJ2-3; TRBD2 matches 12 bases. CDR3 size: 15 residues. Germline values: CDR1 GTSNPN, CDR2 SVGIG (reference sequence). Trimming cost V 1 base and J 4 bases; bases outside gene matches: 3. CDR3 loop: CAWSGLAGGADTQYF. The CDR3 region has the DNA TGTGCCTGGAGTGGGCTAGCGGGGGGGGCAGATACGCAGTATTTT.